The table lists the clone carrying this TCR beta chain with many counts. The data stem from a study of Graves' ophthalmopathy and Graves' hyperthyroidism. V was trimmed by 2 bases and J by 3 bases, leaving 16 bases between them. The CDR3 has 16 amino acids. Germline V gene sequence: CDR1 SEHNR, CDR2 FQNEAQ (reference sequence). Researchers took RNA transcripts and amplified TCR beta CDR3 regions from them. A first-round RT-PCR used HTBI primers, followed by a second-round multiplex PCR. TCRdb re-derived calls from the multiplex PCR reads in MiXCR, one entry per CDR3 protein. The sample holds roughly 500,000 distinct CDR3 sequences, roughly an eighth seen once. A duration under 3 months, NOSPECS ≥4, CAS ≥3 and moderate-to-severe activity characterized the donors with ophthalmopathy. Pregnant or lactating patients and those with other autoimmune diseases or uncontrolled infections were excluded.

This TCR was sampled from a woman aged 25 to 39 with Graves' ophthalmopathy. Sequences were obtained from blood. The chain has TRBV7-9 and TRBJ2-5; D not resolved. The CDR3 sequence is CASSLSLDGPEETQYF. The CDR3 nucleotides are TGTGCCAGCAGCTTATCCCTTGACGGACCAGAAGAGACCCAGTACTTC.